These T cell receptor beta chains were read from a single sample in a study of blood T cell repertoires in COVID-19. The assay was immunoSEQ multiplex PCR, and TCRdb's table has in-frame clones only and misses some. The profile shows 95,000 to 110,000 clones, 90% to 95% of them singletons. The sequenced material came from peripheral blood. These TCRs come from a human donor in a cohort sampled during active COVID-19. Each CDR3 is given with its conserved first and last residue. A D gene is named only where the DNA matches it firmly. Only part of the rows carry a size: once, few, many, or a class if the clone is expanded.

size: -
D: -
J: TRBJ1-6
V: TRBV14
DNA: TGTGCCAGCAGCCAAGATCTCAGGGGATCCTATAATTCACCCCTCCACTTT
CDR3: CASSQDLRGSYNSPLHF

size: once
D: -
J: TRBJ2-7
V: TRBV6-5
DNA: TGTGCCAGCAGTTACGAGGGCTACGAGCAGTACTTC
CDR3: CASSYEGYEQYF

size: -
D: TRBD2
J: TRBJ2-2
V: TRBV9
DNA: TGTGCCAGCAGCCGACTTGGAGCGGGGCCGAACACCGGGGAGCTGTTTTTT
CDR3: CASSRLGAGPNTGELFF

size: -
D: TRBD2
J: TRBJ2-1
V: TRBV5-4
DNA: TGTGCCAGCAGCTTGCGTGGACTAGCGGGAGTGCCCCCCTACAATGAGCAGTTCTTC
CDR3: CASSLRGLAGVPPYNEQFF

size: -
D: TRBD1
J: TRBJ1-2
V: TRBV2
DNA: TGTGCCAGCAGCCTGACAGGGTTGGAGGGCTACACCTTC
CDR3: CASSLTGLEGYTF

size: -
D: TRBD2
J: TRBJ2-2
V: TRBV28
DNA: TGTGCCAGCAGTTTTCCGGGAGGAAAGTCGGGGGAGCTGTTTTTT
CDR3: CASSFPGGKSGELFF

size: -
D: TRBD2
J: TRBJ2-1
V: TRBV18
DNA: TGTGCCAGCTCACCAGGGGGACTAGCAATGGAACGAAACAATGAGCAGTTCTTC
CDR3: CASSPGGLAMERNNEQFF

size: -
D: TRBD1
J: TRBJ1-4
V: TRBV29-1
DNA: TGCAGCCTCCATCAGGGGGCGCGAATGGTGGTTCGTGAAAAACTGTTTTTT
CDR3: CSLHQGARMVVREKLFF

size: once
D: TRBD1
J: TRBJ2-5
V: TRBV9
DNA: TGTGCCAGCAGCGTCGGTTTACAGGGGCTCGGGGAGACCCAGTACTTC
CDR3: CASSVGLQGLGETQYF

size: -
D: -
J: TRBJ2-1
V: TRBV28
DNA: TGTGCCAGCAGTCCGGCTAGTCGGTACAATGAGCAGTTCTTC
CDR3: CASSPASRYNEQFF

size: -
D: -
J: TRBJ1-1
V: TRBV19
DNA: TGTGCCAGTAGTATACAGGGGAGTGGGAACACTGAAGCTTTCTTT
CDR3: CASSIQGSGNTEAFF

size: -
D: TRBD2
J: TRBJ2-1
V: TRBV19
DNA: TGTGCCAGTAGACAACGCAGTCTTCCGGGACTAGCGGGGGGGCCTAATGAGCAGTTCTTC
CDR3: CASRQRSLPGLAGGPNEQFF

size: -
D: TRBD1
J: TRBJ1-2
V: TRBV5-4
DNA: TGTGCCAGCAGCCCCGGGACAGGGGACTACTATGGCTACACCTTC
CDR3: CASSPGTGDYYGYTF

size: -
D: -
J: TRBJ1-1
V: TRBV18
DNA: TGTGCCAGCTCCACAGCATTGAACACTGAAGCTTTCTTT
CDR3: CASSTALNTEAFF

size: -
D: TRBD2
J: TRBJ2-7
V: TRBV6-2/TRBV6-3
DNA: TGTGCCAGCAGTTCCGTTGCCCAATCTAGCGGGAGTCTCGACGAGCAGTACTTC
CDR3: CASSSVAQSSGSLDEQYF

size: once
D: TRBD2
J: TRBJ2-5
V: TRBV7-2
DNA: TGTGCCAGCAGCTCCTTCAATAGCGGGGCCCGGGAGACCCAGTACTTC
CDR3: CASSSFNSGARETQYF

size: -
D: -
J: TRBJ2-7
V: TRBV2
DNA: TGTGCCAGCAGTGAAATGTTGAGTGCTGCCTACGAGCAGTACTTC
CDR3: CASSEMLSAAYEQYF

size: -
D: -
J: TRBJ1-5
V: TRBV9
DNA: TGTGCCAGCAGCCGAACAGGGAGTGGCTGGCCCCAGCATTTT
CDR3: CASSRTGSGWPQHF

size: -
D: TRBD2
J: TRBJ2-7
V: TRBV28
DNA: TGTGCCAGCAGTCTCGGACTAGCGGGAGGTCGCTACGAGCAGTACTTC
CDR3: CASSLGLAGGRYEQYF

size: -
D: TRBD2
J: TRBJ2-5
V: TRBV7-9
DNA: TGTGCCAGCAGCCCACAGAGAACCGGGACTAGGGCTGCAGAGACCCAGTACTTC
CDR3: CASSPQRTGTRAAETQYF

size: -
D: TRBD1
J: TRBJ2-5
V: TRBV2
DNA: TGTGCCAGCAGTCCGGGACAGGGTGTGGAGACCCAGTACTTC
CDR3: CASSPGQGVETQYF

size: once
D: TRBD2
J: TRBJ2-3
V: TRBV6-2/TRBV6-3
DNA: TGTGCCAGCAGTTACCCCCTAGCGGGGGGGAAATCACATGGCACAGATACGCAGTATTTT
CDR3: CASSYPLAGGKSHGTDTQYF

size: -
D: TRBD1
J: TRBJ2-7
V: TRBV18
DNA: TGTGCCAGCTCCCTCGACAGGGGAGGCCCCTACGAGCAGTACTTC
CDR3: CASSLDRGGPYEQYF

size: -
D: -
J: TRBJ1-5
V: TRBV18
DNA: TGTGCCAGCTCACCAGGGGGGGATCAGCCCCAGCATTTT
CDR3: CASSPGGDQPQHF

size: -
D: TRBD1
J: TRBJ2-7
V: TRBV12-3/TRBV12-4
DNA: TGTGCCAGCAGCCACGGACAGGGCTACGAGCAGTACTTC
CDR3: CASSHGQGYEQYF

size: -
D: TRBD1
J: TRBJ1-1
V: TRBV6-2/TRBV6-3
DNA: TGTGCCAGCAGTGATACGACAGGGGACGGCGCTTTCTTT
CDR3: CASSDTTGDGAFF

size: -
D: -
J: TRBJ2-5
V: TRBV30
DNA: TGTGCCTGGAACCGGGAGTACCAAGAGACCCAGTACTTC
CDR3: CAWNREYQETQYF

size: -
D: TRBD1
J: TRBJ2-7
V: TRBV28
DNA: TGTGCCAGCAGTTTAGAACTGGGGGACAGCATTATCTACGAGCAGTACTTC
CDR3: CASSLELGDSIIYEQYF

size: -
D: -
J: TRBJ1-1
V: TRBV18
DNA: TGTGCCAGCTCACCCGGACATATCGCTGAAGCTTTCTTT
CDR3: CASSPGHIAEAFF

size: -
D: -
J: TRBJ2-1
V: TRBV7-9
DNA: TGTGCCAGCAGCTTAATCCGGGATGAGCAGTTCTTC
CDR3: CASSLIRDEQFF

size: -
D: -
J: TRBJ1-3
V: TRBV4-1
DNA: TGCGCCAGCAGCCAAGATTTCGGGACTTCCGGACCAACGAACACCATATATTTT
CDR3: CASSQDFGTSGPTNTIYF

size: -
D: TRBD2
J: TRBJ2-1
V: TRBV7-9
DNA: TGTGCCAGCAGCGAGACTAGCGGGAGGCCGAATGAGCAGTTCTTC
CDR3: CASSETSGRPNEQFF

size: -
D: -
J: TRBJ2-5
V: TRBV5-1
DNA: TGCGCCAGCAGCACCGGGGGAAACCCAGAGACCCAGTACTTC
CDR3: CASSTGGNPETQYF

size: -
D: -
J: TRBJ2-7
V: TRBV3-1/TRBV3-2
DNA: TGTGCCAGCAGCCCAGACCGGGCGGGGGCGTCCTACGAGCAGTACTTC
CDR3: CASSPDRAGASYEQYF

size: once
D: -
J: TRBJ1-4
V: TRBV14
DNA: TGTGCCAGCAGCCACCCAGCGAGTAATGAAAAACTGTTTTTT
CDR3: CASSHPASNEKLFF

size: -
D: -
J: TRBJ2-5
V: TRBV19
DNA: TGTGCCAGTAGTCTTCAAGAGACCCAGTACTTC
CDR3: CASSLQETQYF

size: few
D: -
J: TRBJ2-2
V: TRBV18
DNA: TGTGCCAGCTCACCGAGAACCCGGGACATGAACACCGGGGAGCTGTTTTTT
CDR3: CASSPRTRDMNTGELFF